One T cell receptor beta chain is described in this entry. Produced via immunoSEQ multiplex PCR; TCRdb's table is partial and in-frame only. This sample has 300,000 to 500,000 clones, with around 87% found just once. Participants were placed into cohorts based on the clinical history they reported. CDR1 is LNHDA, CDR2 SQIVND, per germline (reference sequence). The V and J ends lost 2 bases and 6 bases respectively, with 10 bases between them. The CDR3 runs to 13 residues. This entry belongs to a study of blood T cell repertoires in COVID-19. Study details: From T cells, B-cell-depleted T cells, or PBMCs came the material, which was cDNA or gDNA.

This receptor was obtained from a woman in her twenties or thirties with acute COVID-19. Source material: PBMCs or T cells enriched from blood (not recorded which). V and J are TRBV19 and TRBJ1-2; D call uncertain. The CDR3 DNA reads TGTGCCAGTAGTATATGGGCCGGGGATGGCTACACCTTC. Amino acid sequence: CASSIWAGDGYTF.